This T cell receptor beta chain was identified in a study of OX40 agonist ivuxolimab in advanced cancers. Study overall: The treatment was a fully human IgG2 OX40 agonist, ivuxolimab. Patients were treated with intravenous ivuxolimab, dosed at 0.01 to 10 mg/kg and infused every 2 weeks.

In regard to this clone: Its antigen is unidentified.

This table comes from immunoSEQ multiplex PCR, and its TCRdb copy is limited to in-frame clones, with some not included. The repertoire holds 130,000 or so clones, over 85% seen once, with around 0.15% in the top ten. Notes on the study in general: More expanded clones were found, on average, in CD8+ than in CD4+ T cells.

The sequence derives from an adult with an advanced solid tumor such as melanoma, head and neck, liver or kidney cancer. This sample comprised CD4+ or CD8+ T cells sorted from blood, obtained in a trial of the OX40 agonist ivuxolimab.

The CDR3, as DNA: TGTGCCAGCAGCTCAGGACAGGGTGGAAACACCATATATTTT. It yields the protein CASSSGQGGNTIYF. The chain uses TRBV7-3 and TRBJ1-3; 8 bases match TRBD1. The CDR3 has 14 residues. V lost 4 bases, J lost 3 bases, and 2 bases stayed unmatched. Germline V gene lookup returns CDR1 SGHTA and CDR2 FQGTGA.